The entry that follows covers one T cell receptor beta chain sequence. Its antigen is not known. Genomic DNA template from tumor biopsies or peripheral blood, roughly 616 ng to 6,500 ng input. This entry is derived from a study of T cells in tumors after PD-1 blockade. Study-level information: Treatment was either pembrolizumab 200 mg every 3 weeks or cemiplimab 350 mg every 2 weeks. Daily vismodegib 150 mg continued in a subset of anti-PD-1-treated patients. Findings and limits, study-wide: Blood contained approximately 41% of the tumor's TCR clonotypes.

There are 18 residues in the CDR3. The germline V gene encodes CDR1 LGHDT and CDR2 YNNKEL (reference sequence). The V and J ends lost 4 bases and 0 bases, in that order; junction bases with no gene match: 7. Data came from immunoSEQ multiplex PCR; TCRdb stores just in-frame clones and leaves some out. The table records about 25,000 clones, 70% to 85% of them present only once. The TCR sequence derives from a human donor with basal cell carcinoma. The J gene is TRBJ2-6, the V gene TRBV3-1 (or the pseudogene TRBV3-2); TRBD1 agrees at 9 bases. This specimen was PBMCs, taken after anti-PD-1 treatment. The CDR3 sequence: CASSRAGTGSSGANVLTF. The CDR3 DNA reads TGTGCCAGCAGCCGAGCCGGGACAGGGAGCTCTGGGGCCAACGTCCTGACTTTC.